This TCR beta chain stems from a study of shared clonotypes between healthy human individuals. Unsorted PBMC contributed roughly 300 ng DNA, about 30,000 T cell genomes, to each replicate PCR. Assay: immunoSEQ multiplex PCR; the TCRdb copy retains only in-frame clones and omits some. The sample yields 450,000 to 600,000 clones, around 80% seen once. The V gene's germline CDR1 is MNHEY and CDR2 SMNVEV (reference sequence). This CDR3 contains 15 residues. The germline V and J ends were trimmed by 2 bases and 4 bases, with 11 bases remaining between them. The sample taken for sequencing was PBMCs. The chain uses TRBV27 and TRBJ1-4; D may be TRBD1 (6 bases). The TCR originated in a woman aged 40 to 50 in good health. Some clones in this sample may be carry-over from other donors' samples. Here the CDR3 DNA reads TGTGCCAGCAGTTTACAGGGGACAATTAATGAAAAACTGTTTTTT. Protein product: CASSLQGTINEKLFF.